Below, 22 T cell receptor beta chains from the same sample are listed, as sequenced in a study of CD8 T cells in Susac syndrome. Roughly 0.5 to 1 ug RNA was reverse transcribed with random hexamers. TCRdb processed the immunoSEQ multiplex PCR reads anew with MiXCR; each CDR3 protein has one entry. Among approximately 300,000 distinct CDR3 sequences listed, approximately 85% were seen once. The source material was CD8+ T cells from PBMCs. The receptors come from a human donor with multiple sclerosis.

V and J are TRBV20-1 and TRBJ1-2; D not resolved. The length of the CDR3 is 14 residues. V was shortened by 6 bases and J by 4 bases, with 18 bases between the two germline ends. Germline V gives CDR1 DFQATT, CDR2 SNEGSKA (reference sequence). For the CDR3, the DNA is TGCAGTGCCCCTAGTCCTCGGGTGATCTATGGCTACACCTTC. Its protein product is CSAPSPRVIYGYTF.

V and J are TRBV6-5 and TRBJ2-1, with 13 bases lining up with TRBD2. V lost 0 bases, J lost 2 bases, and 1 base stayed unmatched. Per the germline V gene, CDR1 is MNHEY and CDR2 is SVGAGI. CDR3 length: 17 amino acids. The CDR3 reads CASSYSGLAGTYNEQFF. The DNA for the CDR3 is TGTGCCAGCAGTTACTCGGGACTAGCGGGAACCTACAATGAGCAGTTCTTC.

The chain couples TRBV11-2 to TRBJ1-2; 8 bases are a match to TRBD1. The V segment lost 4 bases and the J segment 4 bases; nucleotides outside the gene matches: 8. Germline CDR1 reads SGHAT; CDR2 reads FQNNGV. This CDR3 has 15 amino acids. CDR3 protein: CASSSGQGALYGYTF. CDR3 sequence (DNA): TGTGCCAGCAGCTCAGGACAGGGTGCACTCTATGGCTACACCTTC. The full variable domain, in which reference TRBV11-2 and TRBJ1-2 provide the parts outside the CDR3, is EAGVAQSPRYKIIEKRQSVAFWCNPISGHATLYWYQQILGQGPKLLIQFQNNGVVDDSQLPKDRFSAERLKGVDSTLKIQPAKLEDSAVYLCASSSGQGALYGYTFGSGTRLTVV.

The V call is TRBV30, the J call TRBJ1-2; no clear D. CDR3 length: 12 residues. Germline CDR1 GTSNPN, CDR2 SVGIG (reference sequence). V lost 2 bases and J lost 8, with 12 bases in between. DNA for the CDR3: TGTGCCTGGAGTATCGTCCGGGAGGGCTACACCTTC. It yields the protein CAWSIVREGYTF.

This chain links TRBV9 with TRBJ1-1; 8 bases are shared with TRBD1. CDR1 is SGDLS and CDR2 is YYNGEE in the germline V gene. This CDR3 contains 16 residues. V lost 3 bases and J lost 0; bases outside the gene matches: 7. The CDR3 DNA follows: TGTGCCAGCAGCGCCCCCGGGACAGGCCTGAACACTGAAGCTTTCTTT. Residues: CASSAPGTGLNTEAFF.

This chain connects TRBV3-1 to TRBJ2-5; 10 bases align to TRBD2. V lost 3 bases and J lost 5; bases outside the gene matches: 9. Germline-derived CDR1 and CDR2 are LGHDT and YNNKEL (reference sequence). This CDR3 region has 16 residues. The CDR3 reads CASSHALAGALETQYF. CDR3 in DNA: TGTGCCAGCAGCCATGCCCTAGCGGGAGCTCTGGAGACCCAGTACTTC.

The genes are TRBV5-1 and TRBJ2-1; TRBD2 aligns across 14 bases. The germline V gene has CDR1 SGHRS and CDR2 YFSETQ. This CDR3 is built from 16 residues. The V and J ends lost 0 bases and 6 bases, in that order; junction bases with no gene match: 2. The CDR3 coding sequence is TGCGCCAGCAGCTTGGAGACTAGCGGGAGGGCCAATGAGCAGTTCTTC. Residues: CASSLETSGRANEQFF.

This rearrangement joins TRBV25-1 to TRBJ2-7, with D maybe TRBD1 (6 bases). Germline lookup yields CDR1 MGHDK and CDR2 SYGVNS. V was clipped by 3 bases and J by 2 bases, with 11 bases between them. The length of the CDR3 is 14 residues. The CDR3: CASSDPGVPYEQYF. The CDR3 nucleotides read TGTGCCAGCAGTGACCCAGGGGTGCCCTACGAGCAGTACTTC.

The chain links TRBV29-1 to TRBJ1-2; 7 bases are a match to TRBD1. The CDR3 totals 12 residues. The ends lost 6 bases at V and 7 bases at J; junction bases unmatched: 8. The V gene's germline CDR1 is SQVTM and CDR2 ANQGSEA. DNA of the CDR3: TGCAGCGTCGTACAGGGGTATGGTGGCTACACCTTC. Translation: CSVVQGYGGYTF.

V gene TRBV29-1 combines with J gene TRBJ2-7, with unresolved D. Germline CDR1 is SQVTM and CDR2 is ANQGSEA. V lost 4 bases and J 6 bases, leaving 7 bases between the germline ends. The CDR3 has 10 residues. CDR3 sequence: CSVGSPEQYF. The CDR3 DNA reads as TGCAGCGTTGGGTCCCCCGAGCAGTACTTC.

V and J are TRBV7-9 and TRBJ1-2; no clear D gene. The V gene lost 3 bases and the J gene lost 2 bases, with 22 bases spanning the gap. Per the germline V gene, CDR1 is SEHNR and CDR2 is FQNEAQ (reference sequence). The CDR3 length is 18 residues. As DNA, the CDR3 is TGTGCCAGCAGCTTGCTCTTTCTCGTGTCCGCTCAAAACTATGGCTACACCTTC. It encodes CASSLLFLVSAQNYGYTF. Looking up the rest from reference TRBV7-9 and TRBJ1-2 gives the full variable domain: DTGVSQNPRHKITKRGQNVTFRCDPISEHNRLYWYRQTLGQGPEFLTYFQNEAQLEKSRLLSDRFSAERPKGSFSTLEIQRTEQGDSAMYLCASSLLFLVSAQNYGYTFGSGTRLTVV.

This chain connects TRBV27 to TRBJ1-2, with 10 bases aligning to TRBD1. The CDR3 length is 13 residues. Germline CDR1 MNHEY, CDR2 SMNVEV (reference sequence). Unmatched junction bases numbered 5, after V lost 6 bases and J lost 7 bases. In DNA, the CDR3 is TGTGCCAGCAGCCCGACAGGGGGCGGTGGCTACACCTTC. Protein: CASSPTGGGGYTF.

The rearrangement uses TRBV2 and TRBJ1-3, with a weak D call TRBD1 (5 bases). Between the trimmed V and J ends, which lost 4 bases and 4 bases, there was a span of 17 bases. Germline CDR1 SNHLY, CDR2 FYNNEI. The CDR3 spans 16 residues. As DNA, the CDR3 is TGTGCCAGCAGTGCTGGGGGGTTTGTAACCGGAAACACCATATATTTT. This sequence encodes CASSAGGFVTGNTIYF.

V and J are TRBV3-1 and TRBJ2-2, with 10 bases aligning to TRBD2. Germline CDR1 is LGHDT and CDR2 is YNNKEL (reference sequence). CDR3 length: 16 residues. Unmatched junction bases numbered 7, after V lost 4 bases and J lost 5 bases. The CDR3 reads CASSRLAGETTGELFF. Written as DNA, the CDR3 is TGTGCCAGCAGCCGTCTAGCGGGAGAGACTACCGGGGAGCTGTTTTTT.

The genes are TRBV27 and TRBJ1-2, with D tentatively TRBD1 (6 bases). The V and J ends lost 0 bases and 4 bases respectively, with 9 bases between them. This CDR3 has 14 amino acids. Per the germline V gene, CDR1 is MNHEY and CDR2 is SMNVEV (reference sequence). This CDR3 is CASSLSGTTYGYTF. Here the CDR3 DNA reads TGTGCCAGCAGTTTATCCGGGACAACCTATGGCTACACCTTC.

This rearrangement joins TRBV30 to TRBJ2-2; D gene ambiguous. The CDR3 has 15 residues. The ends were cut back, 3 bases at V and 4 bases at J, with 15 bases in the middle. Germline CDR1 GTSNPN, CDR2 SVGIG (reference sequence). CDR3 sequence: CAWSVWAGGTGELFF. Here the CDR3 DNA reads TGTGCCTGGAGCGTGTGGGCAGGTGGCACCGGGGAGCTGTTTTTT. Complete variable domain (other parts from reference TRBV30 and TRBJ2-2): SQTIHQWPATLVQPVGSPLSLECTVEGTSNPNLYWYRQAAGRGLQLLFYSVGIGQISSEVPQNLSASRPQDRQFILSSKKLLLSDSGFYLCAWSVWAGGTGELFFGEGSRLTVL.

As DNA, the CDR3 is TGTGCCAGCGGTCGGGAGGCCGCGGAAACCCAGTACTTC. This gives the protein CASGREAAETQYF. The rearrangement uses TRBV27 and TRBJ2-5, with 7 bases aligning to TRBD2. J lost 8 bases, V lost 8 bases, and 11 bases had no gene match. The CDR3 runs 13 residues. Germline V gene data show CDR1 as MNHEY and CDR2 as SMNVEV (reference sequence).

This chain connects TRBV13 to TRBJ2-2; D tentatively reads TRBD1 or TRBD2 (6 bases each). Germline V gene data show CDR1 as PRHDT and CDR2 as FYEKMQ (reference sequence). V gave up 4 bases and J gave up 7 bases, with 16 bases separating them. The CDR3 sequence is 15 residues long. The CDR3, as DNA: TGTGCCAGCAGCTGGGGCCTACAGGGAGGCGGGGAGCTGTTTTTT. Its protein product is CASSWGLQGGGELFF.

This chain joins TRBV7-9 and TRBJ1-2; 8 bases match TRBD1. CDR3 length: 12 residues. CDR1 is SEHNR, CDR2 FQNEAQ, per germline (reference sequence). J was trimmed by 7 bases and V by 3 bases; bases with no gene match: 1. The CDR3 region has the DNA TGTGCCAGCAGCTTGACAGGGGTTGGCTACACCTTC. The encoded protein is CASSLTGVGYTF.

The V call is TRBV28, the J call TRBJ2-1; 14 bases agree with TRBD2. The length of the CDR3 is 15 residues. Losses at the gene ends were 6 bases for V and 10 bases for J; bases not matched to a gene: 8. Germline CDR1 MDHEN, CDR2 SYDVKM. The CDR3 sequence is CASRVGLAGVGEQFF. DNA for the CDR3: TGTGCCAGCAGGGTGGGACTAGCGGGAGTAGGGGAGCAGTTCTTC.

J is TRBJ2-7 and V is TRBV6-1; tentatively, D is TRBD2 (6 bases). The ends were cut back, 6 bases at V and 3 bases at J, with 27 bases in the middle. Germline CDR1 reads MNHNS; CDR2 reads SASEGT. The CDR3 loop spans 18 amino acids. The CDR3 spells CASSPLRGRDIGGYEQYF. The DNA for the CDR3 is TGTGCCAGCAGCCCTTTGCGGGGCAGGGATATCGGAGGCTACGAGCAGTACTTC.

The rearrangement links TRBV4-3 to TRBJ2-3; D not resolved. Germline CDR1 reads LGHNA; CDR2 reads YSLEER. This CDR3 is built from 15 residues. V was clipped by 1 base and J by 4 bases, with 12 bases between them. The CDR3 DNA reads TGCGCCAGCAGCCAAGGGGGTAGGCCCCCAGATACGCAGTATTTT. Encoded protein: CASSQGGRPPDTQYF.